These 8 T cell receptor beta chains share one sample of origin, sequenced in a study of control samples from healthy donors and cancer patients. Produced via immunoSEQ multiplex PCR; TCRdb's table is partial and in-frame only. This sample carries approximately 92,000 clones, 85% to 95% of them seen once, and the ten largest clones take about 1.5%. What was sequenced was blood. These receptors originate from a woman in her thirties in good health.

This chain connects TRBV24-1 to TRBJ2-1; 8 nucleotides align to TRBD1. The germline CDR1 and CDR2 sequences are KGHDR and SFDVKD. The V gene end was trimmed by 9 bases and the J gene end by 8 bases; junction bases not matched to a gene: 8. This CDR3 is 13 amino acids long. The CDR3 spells CATRDRFRDEQFF. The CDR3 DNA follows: TGTGCCACCCGGGACAGGTTTAGAGATGAGCAGTTCTTC.

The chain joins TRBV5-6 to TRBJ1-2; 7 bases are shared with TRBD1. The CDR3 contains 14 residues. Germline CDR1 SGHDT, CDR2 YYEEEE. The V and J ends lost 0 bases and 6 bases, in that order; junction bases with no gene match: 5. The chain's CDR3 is CASSLGQGEDGYTF. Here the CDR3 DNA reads TGTGCCAGCAGCTTGGGACAGGGCGAGGATGGCTACACCTTC. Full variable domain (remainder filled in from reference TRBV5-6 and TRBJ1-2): DAGVTQSPTHLIKTRGQQVTLRCSPKSGHDTVSWYQQALGQGPQFIFQYYEEEERQRGNFPDRFSGHQFPNYSSELNVNALLLGDSALYLCASSLGQGEDGYTFGSGTRLTVV.

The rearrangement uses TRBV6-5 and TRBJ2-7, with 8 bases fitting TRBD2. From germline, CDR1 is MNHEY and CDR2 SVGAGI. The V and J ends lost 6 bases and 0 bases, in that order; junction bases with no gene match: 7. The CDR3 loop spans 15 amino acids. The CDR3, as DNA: TGTGCCAGCAGGATGCAGAGCGGGAGCTCCTACGAGCAGTACTTC. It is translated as CASRMQSGSSYEQYF.

The CDR3 DNA follows: TGTGCCAGCAGTTCCGGGGCTATTTATCGGAATGAAGCTTTCTTT. Protein: CASSSGAIYRNEAFF. The chain has TRBV28 and TRBJ1-1; TRBD1 is a possible D gene (5 bases). This CDR3 is 15 amino acids long. The germline gives CDR1 MDHEN, CDR2 SYDVKM. The ends were cut back, 4 bases at V and 7 bases at J, with 19 bases in the middle.

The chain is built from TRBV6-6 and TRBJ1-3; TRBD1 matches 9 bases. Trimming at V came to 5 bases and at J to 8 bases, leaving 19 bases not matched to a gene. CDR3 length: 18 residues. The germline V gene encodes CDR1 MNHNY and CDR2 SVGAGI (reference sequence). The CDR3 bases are TGTGCCAGCAGTCCAGACAGGGGGTTTTCTTTCTTCGGATACACCATATATTTT. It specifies CASSPDRGFSFFGYTIYF.

DNA for the CDR3: TGTGCCAGCAGCTTGGAGAGGAGGTATGGCTACACCTTC. Its protein is CASSLERRYGYTF. V usage is TRBV5-6 and J usage is TRBJ1-2; D ambiguous. Trimming took 0 bases from V and 5 from J, leaving 8 bases between them. The CDR3 contains 13 residues. Germline V lookup: CDR1 SGHDT, CDR2 YYEEEE.

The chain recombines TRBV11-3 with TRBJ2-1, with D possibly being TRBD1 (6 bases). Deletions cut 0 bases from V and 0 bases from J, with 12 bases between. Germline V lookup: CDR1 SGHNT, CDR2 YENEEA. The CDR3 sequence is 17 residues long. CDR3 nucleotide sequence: TGTGCCAGCAGCTTAGATGGACAGTTTAGCTCCTACAATGAGCAGTTCTTC. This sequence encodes CASSLDGQFSSYNEQFF.

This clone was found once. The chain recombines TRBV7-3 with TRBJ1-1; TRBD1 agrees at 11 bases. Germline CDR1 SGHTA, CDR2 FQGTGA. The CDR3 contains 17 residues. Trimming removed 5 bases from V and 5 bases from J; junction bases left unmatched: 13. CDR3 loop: CASSPGPIGQGATEAFF. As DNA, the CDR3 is TGTGCCAGCAGCCCTGGTCCCATTGGACAGGGGGCTACTGAAGCTTTCTTT.